This TCR beta chain was sequenced during a study of shared clonotypes between healthy human individuals. A note on this clone: In the same sample, other DNA sequences code for this CDR3.

The germline V and J ends were trimmed by 3 bases and 2 bases, with 10 bases remaining between them. This CDR3 is built from 15 residues. Germline CDR1 SGHTA, CDR2 FQGNSA. Every contributor of samples was a Caucasian grown-up residing in Nashville, Tennessee. Libraries were prepared by immunoSEQ multiplex PCR; TCRdb keeps only in-frame clonotypes and omits some of them. Here the sample spans about 1 million clones, about 77% being singletons. Sequenced sample: memory CD4+ T cells sorted from blood. Documented subset: CD45RA-negative fraction. This TCR came from a man aged 18 to 30 in good health. The chain uses TRBV7-2 and TRBJ1-4; D possibly corresponds to TRBD1 (6 bases). The DNA for the CDR3 is TGTGCCAGCAGCTTCGGACAGACTACTAATGAAAAACTGTTTTTT. Its protein is CASSFGQTTNEKLFF.